The clone carrying this T cell receptor beta chain was observed at least ten times. Attachment of unique molecular identifiers to individual cDNA molecules was performed. TCRdb fed the 5' RACE reads into MiXCR, producing one record per CDR3 protein. The data contain roughly 24,000 distinct CDR3 sequences, around 4.8% of them singletons. The sample is drawn from a study of early T cells in non-severe SARS-CoV-2 infection. In the study overall: The sequenced material was bulk RNA from unsorted whole blood, and its chains were unpaired.

J gave up 4 bases and V 5 bases, and 10 bases lay outside the gene matches. The CDR3 has 15 residues. The chain recombines TRBV12-3 or TRBV12-4 with TRBJ1-1; 7 bases are a match to TRBD1. The specimen sequenced was whole blood. The sequence was obtained from an adult who was a healthcare worker with PCR-confirmed SARS-CoV-2 infection or an uninfected control (not recorded which). The CDR3 coding sequence is TGTGCCAGCAGTCCGAACGGACAGGATGGCACTGAAGCTTTCTTT. It is translated as CASSPNGQDGTEAFF.